This TCR beta chain was observed in a study of beta chain features in type 1 diabetes. General observations from the study: Among patients with Type 1 diabetes, TCRB CDR3s were moderately but significantly shorter in every one of the four CD4+ subsets.

The whole isolated RNA underwent reverse transcription, so sequencing captured expressed TCRB transcripts. The protocol was immunoSEQ multiplex PCR, while the TCRdb copy is restricted to in-frame clones and leaves out a portion. The sample records around 710,000 clones, 9.5% to 15% being singletons. Trimming took 7 bases from V and 1 from J; bases not matched to a gene: 8. Germline CDR1 SGHVS, CDR2 FQNEAQ. The CDR3 runs 16 residues. As concerns this clone: Its target is unknown.

Purities over 98% were achieved in all sorted populations. This TCR derives from a man in his thirties or forties with type 1 diabetes. This chain uses TRBV7-8 with TRBJ2-5; 11 nucleotides line up with TRBD2. The specimen was naive CD4+ T cells from blood. Here the CDR3 DNA reads TGTGCCAGCACAACCGGGACTAGCGGAGTCCAAGAGACCCAGTACTTC. Protein product: CASTTGTSGVQETQYF.